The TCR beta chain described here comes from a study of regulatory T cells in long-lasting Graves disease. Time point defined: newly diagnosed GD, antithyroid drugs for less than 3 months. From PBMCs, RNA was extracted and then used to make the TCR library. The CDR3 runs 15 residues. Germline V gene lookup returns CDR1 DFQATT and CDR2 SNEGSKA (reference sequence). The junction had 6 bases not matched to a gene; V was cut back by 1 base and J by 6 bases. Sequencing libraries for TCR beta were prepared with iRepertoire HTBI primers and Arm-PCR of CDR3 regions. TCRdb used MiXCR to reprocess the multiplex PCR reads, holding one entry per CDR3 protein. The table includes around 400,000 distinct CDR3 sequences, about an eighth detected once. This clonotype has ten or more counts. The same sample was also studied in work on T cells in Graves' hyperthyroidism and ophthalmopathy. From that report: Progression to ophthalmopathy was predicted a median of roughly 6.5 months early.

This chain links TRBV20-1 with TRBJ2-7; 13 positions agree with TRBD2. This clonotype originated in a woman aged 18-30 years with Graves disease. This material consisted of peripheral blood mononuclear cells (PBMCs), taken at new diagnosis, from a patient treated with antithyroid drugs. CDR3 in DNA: TGCAGTGCTAGAGCGGGACTAGCGGGAATCTCCGAGCAGTACTTC. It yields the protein CSARAGLAGISEQYF.